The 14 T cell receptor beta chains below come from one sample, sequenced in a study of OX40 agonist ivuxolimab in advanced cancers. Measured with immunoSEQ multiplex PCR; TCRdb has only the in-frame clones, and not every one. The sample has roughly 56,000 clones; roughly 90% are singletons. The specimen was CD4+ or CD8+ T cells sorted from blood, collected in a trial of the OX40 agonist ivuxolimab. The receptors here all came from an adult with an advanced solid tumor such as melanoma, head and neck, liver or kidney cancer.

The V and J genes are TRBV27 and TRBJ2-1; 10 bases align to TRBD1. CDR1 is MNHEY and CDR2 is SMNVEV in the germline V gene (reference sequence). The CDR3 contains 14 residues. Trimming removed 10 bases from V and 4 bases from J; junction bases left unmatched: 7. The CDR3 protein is CATGTGVSYNEQFF. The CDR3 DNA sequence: TGTGCCACCGGGACAGGGGTCTCTTACAATGAGCAGTTCTTC.

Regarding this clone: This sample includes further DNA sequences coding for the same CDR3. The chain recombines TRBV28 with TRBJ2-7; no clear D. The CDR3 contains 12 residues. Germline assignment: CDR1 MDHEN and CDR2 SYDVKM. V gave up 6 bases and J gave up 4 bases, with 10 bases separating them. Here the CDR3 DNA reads TGTGCCAGCAGCCTGACTGCTTACGAGCAGTACTTC. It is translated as CASSLTAYEQYF.

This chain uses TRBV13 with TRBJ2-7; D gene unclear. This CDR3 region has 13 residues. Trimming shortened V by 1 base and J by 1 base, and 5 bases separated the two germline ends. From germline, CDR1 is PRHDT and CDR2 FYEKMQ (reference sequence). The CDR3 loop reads CASSLVGSYEQYF. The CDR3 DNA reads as TGTGCCAGCAGCTTAGTTGGATCCTACGAGCAGTACTTC.

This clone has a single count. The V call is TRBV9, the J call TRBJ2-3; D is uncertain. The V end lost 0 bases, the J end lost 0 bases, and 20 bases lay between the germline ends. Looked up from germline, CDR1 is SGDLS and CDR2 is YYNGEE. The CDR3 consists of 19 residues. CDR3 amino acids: CASSVAPRGPRRSTDTQYF. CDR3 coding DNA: TGTGCCAGCAGCGTAGCCCCCCGCGGTCCGAGGCGGAGCACAGATACGCAGTATTTT. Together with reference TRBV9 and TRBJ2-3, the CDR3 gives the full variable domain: DSGVTQTPKHLITATGQRVTLRCSPRSGDLSVYWYQQSLDQGLQFLIQYYNGEERAKGNILERFSAQQFPDLHSELNLSSLELGDSALYFCASSVAPRGPRRSTDTQYFGPGTRLTVL.

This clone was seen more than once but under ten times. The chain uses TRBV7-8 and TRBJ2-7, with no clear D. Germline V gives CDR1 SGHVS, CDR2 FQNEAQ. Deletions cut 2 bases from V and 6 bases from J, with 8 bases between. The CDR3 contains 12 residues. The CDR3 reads CASSLLLSEQYF. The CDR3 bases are TGTGCCAGCAGCTTACTCCTTTCCGAGCAGTACTTC.

The CDR3 loop is CASSPGSGNYEQYF. CDR3 bases: TGTGCCAGCAGCCCCGGCTCAGGAAACTACGAGCAGTACTTC. The chain is built from TRBV9 and TRBJ2-7; the D is unclear. CDR1 and CDR2 (germline): SGDLS, YYNGEE. Trimming removed 4 bases from V and 3 bases from J, with 14 bases in between. The CDR3 is 14 residues long.

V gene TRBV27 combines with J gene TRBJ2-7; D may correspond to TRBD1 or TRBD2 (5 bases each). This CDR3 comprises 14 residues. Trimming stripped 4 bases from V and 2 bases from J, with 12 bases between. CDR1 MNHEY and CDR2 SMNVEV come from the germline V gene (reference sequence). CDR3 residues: CASSYSGTAYEQYF. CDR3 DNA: TGTGCCAGCAGTTATTCCGGGACCGCCTACGAGCAGTACTTC.

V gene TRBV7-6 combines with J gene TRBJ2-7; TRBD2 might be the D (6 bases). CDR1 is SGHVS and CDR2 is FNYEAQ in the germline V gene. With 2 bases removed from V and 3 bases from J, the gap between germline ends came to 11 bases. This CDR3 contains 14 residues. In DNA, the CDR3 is TGTGCCAGCAGCTTATCCGGGACTTACTACGAGCAGTACTTC. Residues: CASSLSGTYYEQYF.

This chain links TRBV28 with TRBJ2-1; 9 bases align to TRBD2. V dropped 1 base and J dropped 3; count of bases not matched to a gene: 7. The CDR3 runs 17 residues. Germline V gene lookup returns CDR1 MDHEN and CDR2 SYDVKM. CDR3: CASSLFLAGENYNEQFF. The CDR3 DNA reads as TGTGCCAGCAGTTTATTTTTAGCGGGAGAGAACTACAATGAGCAGTTCTTC.

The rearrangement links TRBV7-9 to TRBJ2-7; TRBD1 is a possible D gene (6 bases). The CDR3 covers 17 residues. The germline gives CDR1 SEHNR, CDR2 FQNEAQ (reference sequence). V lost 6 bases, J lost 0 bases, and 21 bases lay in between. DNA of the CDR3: TGTGCCAGCAGAGGACAGCCTAGCCCCTCGGACTCCTACGAGCAGTACTTC. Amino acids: CASRGQPSPSDSYEQYF.

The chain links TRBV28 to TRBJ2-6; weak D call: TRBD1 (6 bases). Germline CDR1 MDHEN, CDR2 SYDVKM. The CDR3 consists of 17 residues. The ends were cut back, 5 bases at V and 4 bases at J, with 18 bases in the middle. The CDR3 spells CASSLLVGQFGANVLTF. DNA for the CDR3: TGTGCCAGCAGTCTCCTAGTGGGACAATTCGGGGCCAACGTCCTGACTTTC.

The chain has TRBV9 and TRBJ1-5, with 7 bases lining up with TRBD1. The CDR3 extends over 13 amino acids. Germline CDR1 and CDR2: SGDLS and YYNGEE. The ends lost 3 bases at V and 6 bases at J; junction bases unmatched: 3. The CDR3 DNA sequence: TGTGCCAGCAGCGCTGGACAGGTTCAGCCCCAGCATTTT. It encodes CASSAGQVQPQHF.

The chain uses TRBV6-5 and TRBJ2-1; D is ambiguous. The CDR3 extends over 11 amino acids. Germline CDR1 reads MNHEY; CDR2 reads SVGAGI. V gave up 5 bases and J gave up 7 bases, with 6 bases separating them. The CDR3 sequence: CASSENNEQFF. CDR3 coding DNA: TGTGCCAGCAGTGAGAATAATGAGCAGTTCTTC.

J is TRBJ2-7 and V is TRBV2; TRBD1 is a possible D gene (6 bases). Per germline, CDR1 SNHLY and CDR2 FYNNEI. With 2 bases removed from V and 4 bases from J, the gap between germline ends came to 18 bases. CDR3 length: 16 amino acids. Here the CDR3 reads CASSEWVETGGYEQYF. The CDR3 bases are TGTGCCAGCAGTGAATGGGTAGAGACAGGTGGATACGAGCAGTACTTC.